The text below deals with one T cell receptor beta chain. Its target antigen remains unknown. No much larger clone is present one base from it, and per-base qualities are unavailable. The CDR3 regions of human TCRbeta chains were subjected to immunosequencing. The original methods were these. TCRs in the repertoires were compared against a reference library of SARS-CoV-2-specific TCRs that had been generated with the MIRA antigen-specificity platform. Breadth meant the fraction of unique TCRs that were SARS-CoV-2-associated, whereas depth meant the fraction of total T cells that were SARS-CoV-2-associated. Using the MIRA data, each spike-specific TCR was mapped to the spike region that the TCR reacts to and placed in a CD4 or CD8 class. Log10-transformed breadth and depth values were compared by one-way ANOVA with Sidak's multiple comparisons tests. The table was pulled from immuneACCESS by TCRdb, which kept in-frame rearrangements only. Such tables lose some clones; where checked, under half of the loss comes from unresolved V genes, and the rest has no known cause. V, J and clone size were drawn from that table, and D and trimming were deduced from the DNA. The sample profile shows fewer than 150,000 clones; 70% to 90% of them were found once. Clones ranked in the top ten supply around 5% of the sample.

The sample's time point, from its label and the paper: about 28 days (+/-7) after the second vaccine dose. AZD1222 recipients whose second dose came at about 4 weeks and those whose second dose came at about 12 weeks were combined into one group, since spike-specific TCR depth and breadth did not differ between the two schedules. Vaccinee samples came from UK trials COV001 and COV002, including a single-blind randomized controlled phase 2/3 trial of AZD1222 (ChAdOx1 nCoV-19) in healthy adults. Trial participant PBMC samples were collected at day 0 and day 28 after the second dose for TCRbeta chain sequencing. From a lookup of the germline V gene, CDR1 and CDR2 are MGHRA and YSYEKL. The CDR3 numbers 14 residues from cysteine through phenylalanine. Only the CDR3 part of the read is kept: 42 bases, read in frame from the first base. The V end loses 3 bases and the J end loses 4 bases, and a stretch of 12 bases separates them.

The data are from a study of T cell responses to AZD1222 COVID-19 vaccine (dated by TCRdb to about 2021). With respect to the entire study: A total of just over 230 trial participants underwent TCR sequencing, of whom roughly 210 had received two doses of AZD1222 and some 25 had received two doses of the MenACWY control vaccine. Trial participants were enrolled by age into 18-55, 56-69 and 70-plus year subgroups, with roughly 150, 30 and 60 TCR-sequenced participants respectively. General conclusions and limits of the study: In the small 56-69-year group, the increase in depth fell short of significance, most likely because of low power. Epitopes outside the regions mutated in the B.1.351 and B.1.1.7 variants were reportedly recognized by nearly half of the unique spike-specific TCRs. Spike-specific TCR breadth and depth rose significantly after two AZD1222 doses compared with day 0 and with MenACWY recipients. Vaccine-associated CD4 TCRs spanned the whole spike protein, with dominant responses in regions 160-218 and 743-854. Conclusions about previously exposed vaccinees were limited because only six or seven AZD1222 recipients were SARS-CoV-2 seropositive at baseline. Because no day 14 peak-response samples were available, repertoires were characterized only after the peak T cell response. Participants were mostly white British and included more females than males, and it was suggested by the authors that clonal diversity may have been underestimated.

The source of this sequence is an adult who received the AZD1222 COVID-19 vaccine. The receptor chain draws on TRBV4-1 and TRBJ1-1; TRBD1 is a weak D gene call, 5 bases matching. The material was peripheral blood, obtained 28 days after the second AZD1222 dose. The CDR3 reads CASSHAQVSTEAFF. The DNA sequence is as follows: TGCGCCAGCAGCCATGCACAGGTTAGCACTGAAGCTTTCTTT.